This record concerns one T cell receptor beta chain sequence. Authors' analysis steps: Amplifying reference gene primers gave estimates of nucleated cell counts. The table came from immunoSEQ multiplex PCR; TCRdb's copy has only in-frame clones and leaves some out. That table gives V, J and clone size, and the DNA gave D and trimming. The sample has 250,000 to 300,000 clones; approximately 88% are singletons. These data belong to a study of blood T cell repertoires in COVID-19. Followed longitudinally, the Seattle patients had been enrolled during active infection. The germline V and J ends were trimmed by 3 bases and 15 bases, with 12 bases remaining between them. The CDR3 loop spans 11 amino acids.

This receptor was taken from a woman between 65 and 79 years old with COVID-19, enrolled during active disease. The rearrangement links TRBV23-1 to TRBJ1-5; the D gene is possibly TRBD1 (6 bases). TRBV23-1 is an ORF, with its function uncertain. The sample taken for sequencing was peripheral blood. The CDR3 DNA reads as TGCGCCAGCAGTCAGGGACACCTTCCGCATTTT. It encodes CASSQGHLPHF.